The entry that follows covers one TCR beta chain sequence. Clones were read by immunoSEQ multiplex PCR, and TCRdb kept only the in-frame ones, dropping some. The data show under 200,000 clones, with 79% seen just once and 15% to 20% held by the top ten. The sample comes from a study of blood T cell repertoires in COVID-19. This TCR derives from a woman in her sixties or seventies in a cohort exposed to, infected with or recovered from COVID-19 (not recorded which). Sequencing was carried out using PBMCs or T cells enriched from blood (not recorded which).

The CDR3 spells CASSLVGENTEAFF. The CDR3 DNA follows: TGTGCCAGCAGCCTCGTAGGAGAGAACACTGAAGCTTTCTTT. The rearrangement uses TRBV4-2 and TRBJ1-1; D remains unclear. CDR1 and CDR2 (germline): LGHNA, YNFKEQ. Trimming cost V 4 bases and J 1 base, with 10 bases left between them. The CDR3 sequence is 14 residues long.